This T cell receptor beta chain derives from a study of control samples from healthy donors and cancer patients. Profiled with immunoSEQ multiplex PCR; TCRdb holds only in-frame clones, not every one. The sample has roughly 130,000 clones; about 95% are singletons. The CDR3 consists of 14 residues. In germline, CDR1 is SNHLY, CDR2 FYNNEI. The V gene lost 6 bases and the J gene lost 0 bases, with 11 bases spanning the gap. This chain links TRBV2 with TRBJ1-1, with D maybe TRBD1 (6 bases). The receptor was derived from a man aged 25-40 years in good health. Sequenced input: blood. The CDR3 DNA follows: TGTGCCAGCAGGGTGGAGGGGGTGAACACTGAAGCTTTCTTT. This translates into CASRVEGVNTEAFF.